This TCR beta chain was observed in a study of T-cell reconstitution after alpha-beta-depleted transplantation in children. Unique molecular identifiers were incorporated into the prepared TCRbeta library. A single record per CDR3 protein comes from TCRdb applying MiXCR to the PCR reads. The sample lists some 240,000 distinct CDR3 sequences, over 9.5% seen once, with approximately 5% in the top ten. CDR1 and CDR2 (germline): SGHRS, YFSETQ. V was clipped by 0 bases and J by 5 bases; unmatched bases: 6. The CDR3 contains 15 residues. This clonotype appeared many times. The rearrangement links TRBV5-1 to TRBJ2-5; TRBD2 agrees at 8 bases. The origin of this receptor is a human donor who donated a stem cell graft to a child with SCID. Sequenced here: PBMCs from the stem cell graft donor, sampled from the stem cell graft. In DNA form, the CDR3 reads TGCGCCAGCAGCTTGGAGGCGGGGGGATTTGAGACCCAGTACTTC. This translates into CASSLEAGGFETQYF.